This paragraph reports one T cell receptor (beta chain). Its specific antigen is unknown. The record has no base qualities; no much larger clone is one base away. The CDR3 regions of human TCRbeta chains were analyzed by immunosequencing. In the paper's pipeline: TCRs in the repertoires were compared against a reference library of SARS-CoV-2-specific TCRs that had been generated with the MIRA antigen-specificity platform. Breadth meant the fraction of unique TCRs that were SARS-CoV-2-associated, whereas depth meant the fraction of total T cells that were SARS-CoV-2-associated. Using the MIRA data, each spike-specific TCR was mapped to the spike region that the TCR reacts to and placed in a CD4 or CD8 class. Log10-transformed breadth and depth values were compared by one-way ANOVA with Sidak's multiple comparisons tests. Not all clones reach the TCRdb copy of this immuneACCESS table, which keeps in-frame sequences only. Checked studies attribute under half of the gap to unresolved V genes and leave the rest unexplained. That table supplies the V and J calls and clone size; D and trimming were determined from the DNA. In this sample the table shows around 100,000 clones, about 90% of which occur a single time. In total, the top ten clones hold 20% of the sample.

The time point label here, explained by the study, means: baseline before first vaccination. Samples from vaccinated people were obtained from the UK trials COV001 and COV002, which included a single-blind randomized controlled phase 2/3 trial of AZD1222 (ChAdOx1 nCoV-19) in healthy adults. For TCRbeta chain sequencing, PBMC samples from trial participants were taken at day 0 and at day 28 after the second dose. This entry comes from a study of T cell responses to AZD1222 COVID-19 vaccine (dated by TCRdb to about 2021). In terms of the full investigation: AZD1222 recipients whose second dose came at about 4 weeks and those whose second dose came at about 12 weeks were combined into one group, since spike-specific TCR depth and breadth did not differ between the two schedules. A total of 233 trial participants underwent TCR sequencing, of whom roughly 210 had received two doses of AZD1222 and some 26 had received two doses of the MenACWY control vaccine. Trial participants were enrolled by age into 18-55, 56-69 and 70-plus year subgroups, with 148, 28 and 57 TCR-sequenced participants respectively. General study outcomes and caveats: The vaccine-associated CD4 TCRs covered the entire spike protein, and the dominant responses fell in regions 160-218 and 743-854. Most participants were white British and females outnumbered males, and the authors suggested that clonal diversity may have been underestimated. The 56-69-year group was small, and its depth increase did not reach significance, likely because of low power. Reportedly, close to half of the unique spike-specific TCRs recognized epitopes lying outside the regions that are mutated in the B.1.351 and B.1.1.7 variants. Because no samples from the day 14 peak response were available, repertoires could be characterized only after the peak T cell response. After two AZD1222 doses, spike-specific TCR breadth and depth were significantly higher than at day 0 and than in MenACWY recipients. Conclusions about previously exposed vaccinees are limited because only a handful of AZD1222 recipients were SARS-CoV-2 seropositive at baseline.

Taken from the germline V gene, the CDR1 and CDR2 loops are SGDLS and YYNGEE. The CDR3 holds 16 amino acids from the cysteine to the phenylalanine. The CDR3 DNA has 48 bases and is translated from base 1. The junction shows trimming of 3 bases on V and 4 bases on J, and the gene matches do not reach 8 bases of it. The chain uses TRBV9 and TRBJ2-2; 8 nucleotides in the junction match TRBD1. The receptor was isolated from an adult in good health. The material was peripheral blood, obtained on day 0 of AZD1222 vaccination. The DNA is TGTGCCAGCAGCGCTCACGGACAGGGAGCCACCGGGGAGCTGTTTTTT. It specifies CASSAHGQGATGELFF.